Detailed here is one TCR beta chain. This sample is drawn from a study of blood T cell repertoires in COVID-19. Germline-derived CDR1 and CDR2 are SGHRS and YFSETQ. The CDR3 covers 19 residues. J gave up 0 bases and V 7 bases, and 19 bases lay outside the gene matches. TCRdb keeps only in-frame clones here, not all; method: immunoSEQ multiplex PCR. The sample yields 200,000 to 250,000 clones, 80% seen once. Sequencing input: peripheral blood. This chain joins TRBV5-1 and TRBJ2-3; the match to TRBD2 covers 8 bases. The sequence came from a human donor in a cohort sampled during active COVID-19. As DNA, the CDR3 is TGCGCCAGCCACCCCGGGGGGGTTAACTTGGCCCCAAGCACAGATACGCAGTATTTT. Its protein is CASHPGGVNLAPSTDTQYF.